The present entry profiles one T cell receptor beta chain with its context. This clonotype was counted a single time. Its binding antigen is unknown. Per-base qualities were not stored, and no clone one base away is much larger. A single read offers scant evidence. This specimen's treatment or condition label, interpreted: approximately nine-day PBMC culture with coronavirus spike peptide pools or control peptides (ViraFEST assay). The ViraFEST assay was used in the study, in which antigen-specific T cells were expanded with peptide pools and expanded clonotypes were subsequently identified by TCR sequencing. The convalescent patients' positive SARS-CoV-2 PCR tests fell between March and December 2020, which was before the Alpha, Beta and Delta variants emerged in the United States. Each well held around 2.1 million PBMCs cultured with approximately 9.1 ug/ml peptide pools in IMDM containing approximately 5% human AB serum and around 10 IU/ml IL-2. On days 3 and 7, half of the culture medium was replaced with fresh IL-2-containing medium. Once the cells had been in culture for around nine days, the EasySep CD4+ T cell isolation kit was used to isolate CD4+ T cells by negative selection. PBMCs were separated from whole blood using Ficoll-Paque Plus gradient centrifugation and then either used fresh or cryopreserved at -140C. Each culture condition was generally run in triplicate wells.

Libraries came from PCR. DNA from cultured CD4+ T cells underwent TCR sequencing with the Oncomine TCR Beta short-read assay at the Johns Hopkins FTIC core. The QIAamp micro DNA kit was used to extract genomic DNA from the cultured CD4+ T cells. The Oncomine TCR Beta libraries from cultured CD4+ T cells were pooled using unique dual indexes and then sequenced on an Illumina iSeq 100. The study's processing was this. Non-productive sequences were removed, and CDR3s that did not start with C, did not end with F or W, or were shorter than 7 amino acids were discarded. The MANAFEST web application was used to identify antigen-specific clonotypes by comparing peptide-stimulated wells against reference wells and other culture wells. An FDR below 0.05, an odds ratio above 5, and a productive frequency above 0.1% in at least two of three replicate wells were required for clones to be considered positive. Cross-reactive clonotypes were defined as significantly expanded in both SARS-CoV-2 spike wells and at least one common cold coronavirus spike condition. Levenshtein distances (stringdist) and unrooted phylogenetic trees (ape) in R version 3.6.1 were used to assess CDR3 homology. Through fastp at Q25 and MiXCR, TCRdb rebuilt clones from the public reads, retaining in-frame beta chains. Merged by CDR3 protein, the rows form single entries marked with the most common genes and DNA. TCRdb, not the original authors, processed these V and J calls. The table for this sample lists under 20,000 distinct CDR3 sequences; roughly 45% of them were counted only once. The biggest ten clones account for 6.5% of the sample.

Spanning cysteine to phenylalanine, the CDR3 consists of 16 amino acids. Kept here is only the CDR3 DNA, which spans 48 bases and is read in frame from base 1. V is clipped by 5 bases and J by 7 bases, and the sequence between their germline boundaries is 21 bases long. Sequences SGHTA (CDR1) and FQGNSA (CDR2) are obtained from the germline V gene. These data come from a study of vaccination and CD4 T cells after COVID-19 (dated by TCRdb to between 2021 and 2023). About the study as a whole: Convalescent patients had a positive SARS-CoV-2 result on nasal swab PCR, and of these patients, under ten had mild disease and one had severe disease. Post-COVID blood samples were collected from convalescent patients a median of around 100 days after diagnosis, with a range of about 35 to 161 days. Culture stimuli were overlapping spike peptide pools from SARS-CoV-2 and from the common cold coronaviruses HCoV-NL63, HCoV-OC43 and HCoV-229E. The spike-specific CD4+ TCR repertoire was compared before and after mRNA vaccination in around ten COVID-19 convalescent patients and several infection-naive healthy vaccine recipients. Post-vaccine blood samples were collected a median of approximately 68 days after the second vaccine dose, ranging from roughly 12 to 250 days. In the convalescent cohort there were six males and four females, among whom were two Hispanic individuals, seven Caucasians, two Asians and one multiracial person. Participants received two doses of either the Pfizer-BioNTech BNT162b2 vaccine (n=8) or the Moderna mRNA-1273 vaccine (n=2). Control cultures used a CEFX viral epitope pool as positive control, an HIV-1 Nef peptide pool as negative control, or no peptide. What the research found in general, with its limitations: In convalescent patients, a median roughly 87% of post-vaccine SARS-CoV-2-reactive clones were detected only after vaccination, suggesting vaccine-specific priming. The study included relatively few convalescent patients and did not analyze early timepoints after natural infection. Nearly all vaccine-specific clones in convalescent patients (304 of 307) were mono-reactive for SARS-CoV-2 spike rather than cross-reactive with common cold coronaviruses. Although the median number of SARS-CoV-2-reactive clonotypes went up from more than 20 after infection to around 40 after vaccination, the increase was not significant.

The TCR comes from a human donor who had recovered from COVID-19. The chain is encoded by TRBV7-2 joined to TRBJ2-1; the D gene lacks a confident call. The sequenced sample was CD4+ T cells from blood, cultured in vitro, obtained after SARS-CoV-2 vaccination. The nucleotide sequence reads as follows: TGTGCCAGCAGCCGCCTTTTTGTGAGTGTAGGTAATGAGCAGTTCTTC. Translated, it gives CASSRLFVSVGNEQFF. Here the CDR3 is joined to the reference TRBV7-2 and TRBJ2-1 genes, and the full variable domain is: GAGVSQSPSNKVTEKGKDVELRCDPISGHTALYWYRQSLGQGLEFLIYFQGNSAPDKSGLPSDRFSAERTGGSVSTLTIQRTQQEDSAVYLCASSRLFVSVGNEQFFGPGTRLTVL.